This T cell receptor beta chain is drawn from a study of T cells in Graves' hyperthyroidism and ophthalmopathy (dated 2019 in TCRdb). Background for the entire study: Peripheral blood samples were taken at initial diagnosis, before any treatment was given. For training and testing, the roughly 93 patients in the discovery cohort were randomly divided in a 7:3 ratio. The paper describes TCR Vbeta CDR3 sequencing of 140 or so peripheral blood samples, made up of roughly 45 ophthalmopathy patients, more than 70 hyperthyroidism patients and some 17 progressor patients. TCR V-J signatures able to tell the groups apart were searched for in a discovery cohort of 90 to 100 patients, of whom fewer than 45 had Graves' ophthalmopathy and around 56 had stable Graves' hyperthyroidism. In more than five Graves' hyperthyroidism patients, the study also compared T-cell repertoires from thyroid tissue with T-cell repertoires from blood. Following sampling, methimazole starting at 30 mg daily was given to hyperthyroidism patients, and high-dose intravenous methylprednisolone was given to ophthalmopathy patients. Whether ophthalmopathy could be predicted prospectively was tested in an independent validation cohort made up of some 20 hyperthyroidism patients plus 17 patients who later progressed to ophthalmopathy.

Points the paper makes about the study in general: Most expanded thyroid clonotypes (frequency above 0.001) were also found in blood, which suggests that blood repertoires may mirror thyroid immune responses. A model built on a 13 V-J signature distinguished ophthalmopathy from stable hyperthyroidism, reaching around 87% sensitivity and about 81% specificity in cross-validation and 80%/75% in testing. In validation, the model predicted progression to ophthalmopathy a median of roughly 6.5 months before onset, with approximately 70% sensitivity and about 72% specificity. Sample size was not statistically predetermined, and blinding of investigators to group allocation was not performed.

Note on this clonotype: This clone's antigen is unknown. No much larger clonotype is one base removed from it; base qualities were not supplied.

Ophthalmopathy patients had moderately to severely active disease, with a Clinical Activity Score of 3 or more, a NOSPECS grade of 4 or more, and a disease duration of less than 3 months. Exclusion was applied to patients with uncontrolled infections, other autoimmune diseases, pregnancy or lactation. Diagnoses were established on the basis of clinical symptoms, serum thyroxine and TRAb, thyroid ultrasound, and orbital computed tomography. PBMCs were isolated from approximately 10 ml of fresh peripheral blood by Ficoll-Paque density gradient centrifugation. Total RNA was extracted using Trizol reagent, and RNA quality was assessed on an Agilent 2100 Bioanalyzer. Including the terminal cysteine and phenylalanine, the CDR3 comprises 15 residues. Left in the record is the CDR3 DNA by itself, 45 bases read in frame from the first base. CDR1 SEHNR and CDR2 FQNEAQ were looked up in the germline V gene (reference sequence). The junction carries 15 bases between V and J, which are trimmed by 8 bases and 2 bases respectively.

Amplification of TCR beta CDR3 regions was carried out from RNA transcripts. The TCR CDR3 was subjected to a first round of RT-PCR using the HTBI primer set and the Qiagen OneStep RT-PCR kit. Libraries were constructed in a second round of multiplex PCR, after which size selection and purification were performed. Sequencing of the libraries was done on an Illumina HiSeq2000 using paired-end 100 bp reads. The source study handled its data this way. SOAPnuke was used to process the raw data, throwing out any read that contained adapters or uncalled bases, had a mean Phred below 15, or lacked an exact constant-primer or identifier match. High-quality paired reads were merged with COPE v1.2.5, and unique nucleotide sequences were defined as clonotypes. Clonotypes were aligned to IMGT TRBV, TRBD and TRBJ reference segments using MiTCR v1.1. The analysis was restricted to V-J combinations with a frequency above 0.0001, which together covered around 99% of the repertoires. A TCS score was defined as the ratio of F50 (clonal expansion) to E x V (chaos), with BLOSUM62-based TCRdist applied between CDR3 peptides within each V-J. Welch's t-statistics and random forest reduced roughly 500 V-J features to 13, which were used in a naive Bayes classifier (R e1071). Using fastp at Q25 and MiXCR, TCRdb reprocessed the public reads and kept productive beta chains. Records with the same CDR3 protein are collapsed into one entry carrying the most frequent genes and DNA. TCRdb's processing, not the authors', yielded these V and J calls. The sample table holds about half a million distinct CDR3 sequences, of which around a fifth were seen once. The ten largest clones represent about 49% of the sample.

The chain is made from TRBV7-9 and TRBJ2-2, and perhaps TRBD2 as D gene, on 6 matching bases. The specimen sequenced was blood. The clonotype was recovered from a woman in her 70s with Graves' ophthalmopathy. The CDR3 protein sequence reads: CASRAETRNTGELFF. The DNA sequence is TGTGCCAGCCGGGCCGAGACTAGAAACACCGGGGAGCTGTTTTTT.